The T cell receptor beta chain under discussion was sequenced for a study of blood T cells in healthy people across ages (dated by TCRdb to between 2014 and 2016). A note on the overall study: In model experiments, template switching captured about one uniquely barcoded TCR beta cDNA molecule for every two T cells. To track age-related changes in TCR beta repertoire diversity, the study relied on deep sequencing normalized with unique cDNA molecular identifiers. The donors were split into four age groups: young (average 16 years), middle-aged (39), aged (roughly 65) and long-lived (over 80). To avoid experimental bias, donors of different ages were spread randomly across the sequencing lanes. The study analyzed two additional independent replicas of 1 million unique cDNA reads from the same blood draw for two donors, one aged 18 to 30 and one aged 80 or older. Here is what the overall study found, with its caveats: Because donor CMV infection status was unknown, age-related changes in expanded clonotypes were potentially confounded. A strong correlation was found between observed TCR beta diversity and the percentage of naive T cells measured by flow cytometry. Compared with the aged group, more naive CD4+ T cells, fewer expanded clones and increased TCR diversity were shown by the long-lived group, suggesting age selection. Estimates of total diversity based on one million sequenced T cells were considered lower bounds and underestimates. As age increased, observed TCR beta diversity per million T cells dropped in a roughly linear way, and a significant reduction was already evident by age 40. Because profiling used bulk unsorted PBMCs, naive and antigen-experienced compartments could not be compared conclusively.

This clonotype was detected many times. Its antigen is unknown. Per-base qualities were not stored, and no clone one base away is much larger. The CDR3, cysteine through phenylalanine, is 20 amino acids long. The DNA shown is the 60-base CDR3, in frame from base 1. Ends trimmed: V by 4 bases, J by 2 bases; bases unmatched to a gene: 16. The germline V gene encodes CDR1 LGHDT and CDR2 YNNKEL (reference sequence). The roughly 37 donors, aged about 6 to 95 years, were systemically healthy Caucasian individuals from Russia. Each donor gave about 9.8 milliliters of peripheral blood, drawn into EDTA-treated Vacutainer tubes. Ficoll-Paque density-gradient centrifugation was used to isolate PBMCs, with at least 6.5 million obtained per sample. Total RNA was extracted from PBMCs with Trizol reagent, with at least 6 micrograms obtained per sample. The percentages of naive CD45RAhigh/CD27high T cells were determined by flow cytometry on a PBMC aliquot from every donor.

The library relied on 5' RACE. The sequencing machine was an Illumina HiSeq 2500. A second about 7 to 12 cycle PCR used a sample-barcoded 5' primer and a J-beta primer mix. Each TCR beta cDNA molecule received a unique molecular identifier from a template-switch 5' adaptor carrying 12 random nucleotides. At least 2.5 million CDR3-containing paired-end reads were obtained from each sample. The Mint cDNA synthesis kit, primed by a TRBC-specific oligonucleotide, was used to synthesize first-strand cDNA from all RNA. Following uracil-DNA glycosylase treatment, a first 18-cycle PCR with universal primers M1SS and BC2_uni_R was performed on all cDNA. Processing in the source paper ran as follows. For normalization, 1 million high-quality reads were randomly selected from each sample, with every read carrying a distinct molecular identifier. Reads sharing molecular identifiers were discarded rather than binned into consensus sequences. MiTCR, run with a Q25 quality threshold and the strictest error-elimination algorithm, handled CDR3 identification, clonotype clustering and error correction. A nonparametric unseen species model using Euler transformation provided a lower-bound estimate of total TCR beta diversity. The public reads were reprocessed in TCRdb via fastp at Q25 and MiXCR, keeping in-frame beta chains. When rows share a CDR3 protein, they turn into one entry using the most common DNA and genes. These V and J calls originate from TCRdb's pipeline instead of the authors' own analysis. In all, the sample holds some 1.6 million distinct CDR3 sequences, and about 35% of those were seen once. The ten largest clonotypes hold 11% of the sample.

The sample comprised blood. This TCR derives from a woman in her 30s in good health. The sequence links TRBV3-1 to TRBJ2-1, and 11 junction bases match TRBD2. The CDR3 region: CASSLSRGLAGGPAYNEQFF. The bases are TGTGCCAGCAGCCTTTCAAGGGGATTAGCGGGAGGGCCTGCCTACAATGAGCAGTTCTTC.